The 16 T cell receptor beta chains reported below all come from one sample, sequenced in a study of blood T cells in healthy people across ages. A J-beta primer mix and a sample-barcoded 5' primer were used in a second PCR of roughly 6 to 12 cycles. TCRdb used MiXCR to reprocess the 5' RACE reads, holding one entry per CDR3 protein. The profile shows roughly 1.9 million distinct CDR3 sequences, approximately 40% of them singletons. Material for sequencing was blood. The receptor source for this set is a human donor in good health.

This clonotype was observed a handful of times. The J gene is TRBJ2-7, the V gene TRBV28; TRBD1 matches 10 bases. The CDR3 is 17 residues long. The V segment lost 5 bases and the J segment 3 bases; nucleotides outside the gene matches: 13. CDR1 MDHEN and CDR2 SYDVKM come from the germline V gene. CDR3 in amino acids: CASSPLTGDRGGYEQYF. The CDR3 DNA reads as TGTGCCAGCAGTCCCCTGACCGGGGACAGGGGAGGCTACGAGCAGTACTTC.

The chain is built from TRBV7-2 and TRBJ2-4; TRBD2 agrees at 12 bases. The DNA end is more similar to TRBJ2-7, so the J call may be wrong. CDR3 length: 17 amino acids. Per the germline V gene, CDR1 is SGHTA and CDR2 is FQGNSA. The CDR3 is CASGRPTSGGLQYEQYF. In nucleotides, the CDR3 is TGTGCCAGCGGCCGCCCGACTAGCGGGGGCCTTCAATACGAGCAGTACTTC.

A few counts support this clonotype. In DNA form, the CDR3 reads TGTGCCAGCAGCTCCTACGGACAGGGAAGGGAGCCCCTCCACTTT. Translation gives CASSSYGQGREPLHF. The chain couples TRBV7-9 to TRBJ1-6; 8 bases align to TRBD1. The CDR3 consists of 15 residues. After removal of 4 bases from V and 13 bases from J, the junction contained 12 bases not matched to a gene. Germline V gene data show CDR1 as SEHNR and CDR2 as FQNEAQ (reference sequence).

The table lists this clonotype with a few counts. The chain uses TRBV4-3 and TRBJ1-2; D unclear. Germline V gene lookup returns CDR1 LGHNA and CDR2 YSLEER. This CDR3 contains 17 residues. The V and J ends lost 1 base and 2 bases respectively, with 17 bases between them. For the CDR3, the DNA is TGCGCCAGCAGCCAAGGGAGTAAGAGTCAAGCGAACTATGGCTACACCTTC. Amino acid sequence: CASSQGSKSQANYGYTF.

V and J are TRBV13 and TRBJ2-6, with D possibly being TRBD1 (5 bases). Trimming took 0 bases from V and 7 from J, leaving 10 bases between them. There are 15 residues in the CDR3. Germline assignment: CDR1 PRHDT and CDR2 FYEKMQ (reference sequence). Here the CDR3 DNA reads TGTGCCAGCAGCTTAGGGGGGCTAAGCGCCAACGTCCTGACTTTC. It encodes CASSLGGLSANVLTF.

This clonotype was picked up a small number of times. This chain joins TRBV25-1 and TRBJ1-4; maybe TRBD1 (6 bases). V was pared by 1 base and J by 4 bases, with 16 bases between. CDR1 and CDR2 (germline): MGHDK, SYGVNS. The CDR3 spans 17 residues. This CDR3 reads CASSEFRGATINEKLFF. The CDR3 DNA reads TGTGCCAGCAGTGAATTTAGGGGGGCTACTATTAATGAAAAACTGTTTTTT. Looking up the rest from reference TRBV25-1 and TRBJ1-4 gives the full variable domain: EADIYQTPRYLVIGTGKKITLECSQTMGHDKMYWYQQDPGMELHLIHYSYGVNSTEKGDLSSESTVSRIRTEHFPLTLESARPSHTSQYLCASSEFRGATINEKLFFGSGTQLSVL.

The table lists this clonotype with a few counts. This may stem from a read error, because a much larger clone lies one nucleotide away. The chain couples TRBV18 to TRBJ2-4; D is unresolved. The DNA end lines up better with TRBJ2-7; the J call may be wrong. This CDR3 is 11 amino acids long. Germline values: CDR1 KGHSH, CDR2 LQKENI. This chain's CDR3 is CAGHLSYEQYF. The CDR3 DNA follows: TGTGCCGGCCACCTATCCTACGAGCAGTACTTC.

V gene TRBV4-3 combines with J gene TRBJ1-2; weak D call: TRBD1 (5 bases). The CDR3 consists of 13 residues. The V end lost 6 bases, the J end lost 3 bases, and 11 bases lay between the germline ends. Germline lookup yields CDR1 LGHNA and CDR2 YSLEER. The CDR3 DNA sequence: TGCGCCAGCAGTGGGGGGATTGACTATGGCTACACCTTC. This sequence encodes CASSGGIDYGYTF.

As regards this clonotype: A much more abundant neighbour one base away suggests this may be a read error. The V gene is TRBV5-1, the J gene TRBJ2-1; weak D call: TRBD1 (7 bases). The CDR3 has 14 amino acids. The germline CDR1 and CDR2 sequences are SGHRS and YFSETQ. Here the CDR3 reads CASSSQGRNNERFF. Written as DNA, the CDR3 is TGCGCCAGCAGCTCACAGGGGAGGAACAATGAGCGGTTCTTC.

The CDR3 sequence: CASSTDRGHEQYF. Written as DNA, the CDR3 is TGTGCCAGCAGCACGGACAGGGGCCACGAGCAGTACTTC. The gene calls are TRBV5-4 and TRBJ2-7, with 9 positions matching TRBD1. Germline lookup yields CDR1 SGHNT and CDR2 YYREEE (reference sequence). V was pared by 4 bases and J by 5 bases, with 4 bases of the junction left unmatched. This CDR3 has 13 residues.

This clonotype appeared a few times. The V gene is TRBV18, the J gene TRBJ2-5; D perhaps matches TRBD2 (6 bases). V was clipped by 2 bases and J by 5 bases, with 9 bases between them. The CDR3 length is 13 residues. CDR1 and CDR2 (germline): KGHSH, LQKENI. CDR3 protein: CASSPIAGETQYF. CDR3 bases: TGTGCCAGCTCACCAATCGCGGGGGAGACCCAGTACTTC.

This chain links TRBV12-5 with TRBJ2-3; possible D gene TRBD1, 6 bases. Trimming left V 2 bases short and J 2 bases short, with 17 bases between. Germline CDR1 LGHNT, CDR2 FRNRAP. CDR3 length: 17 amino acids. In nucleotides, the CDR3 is TGTGCTAGTGGTTTGTCTGGGGGCCGATCCTACACAGATACGCAGTATTTT. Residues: CASGLSGGRSYTDTQYF.

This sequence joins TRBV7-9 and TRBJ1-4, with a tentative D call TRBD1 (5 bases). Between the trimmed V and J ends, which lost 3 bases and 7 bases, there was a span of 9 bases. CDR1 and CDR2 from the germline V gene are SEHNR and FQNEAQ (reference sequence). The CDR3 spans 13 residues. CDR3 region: CASSFLGGEKLFF. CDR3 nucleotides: TGTGCCAGCAGCTTTCTCGGGGGTGAAAAACTGTTTTTT. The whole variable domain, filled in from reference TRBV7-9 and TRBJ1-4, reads DTGVSQNPRHKITKRGQNVTFRCDPISEHNRLYWYRQTLGQGPEFLTYFQNEAQLEKSRLLSDRFSAERPKGSFSTLEIQRTEQGDSAMYLCASSFLGGEKLFFGSGTQLSVL.

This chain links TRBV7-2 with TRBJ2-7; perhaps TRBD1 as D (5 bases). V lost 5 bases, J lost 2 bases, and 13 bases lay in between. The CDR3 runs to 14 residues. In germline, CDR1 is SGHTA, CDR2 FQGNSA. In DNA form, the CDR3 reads TGTGCCAGCAGCCTGATGACAGCCCCCTACGAGCAGTACTTC. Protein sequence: CASSLMTAPYEQYF.

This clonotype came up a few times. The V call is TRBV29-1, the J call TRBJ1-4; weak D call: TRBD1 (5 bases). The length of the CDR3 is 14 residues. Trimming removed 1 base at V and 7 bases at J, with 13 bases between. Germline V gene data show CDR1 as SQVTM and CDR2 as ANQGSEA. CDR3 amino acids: CSVEVGGTGEKLFF. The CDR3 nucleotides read TGCAGCGTTGAAGTGGGAGGGACCGGTGAAAAACTGTTTTTT.

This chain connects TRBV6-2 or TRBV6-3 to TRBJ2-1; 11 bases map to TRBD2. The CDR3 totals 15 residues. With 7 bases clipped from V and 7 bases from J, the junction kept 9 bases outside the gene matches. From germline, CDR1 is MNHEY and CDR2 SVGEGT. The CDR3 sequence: CASTKTSGGTNEQFF. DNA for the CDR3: TGTGCCAGCACCAAAACTAGCGGGGGAACAAATGAGCAGTTCTTC.